This T cell receptor beta chain originates from a study of neoadjuvant anti-PD-1 for oral cavity cancer. Study summary: Patients without progression received a fourth nivolumab dose around day 43, then surgical resection on days 50-56.

Profiled with immunoSEQ multiplex PCR; TCRdb holds only in-frame clones, not every one. Among 7,500 to 10,000 clones, approximately 64% were seen once, and the ten largest hold 4.5%. This clone was found a few times. A read error may produce the germline difference seen at one junction end. Time point reported: after neoadjuvant nivolumab, at surgical resection. The CDR3 length is 13 residues. Per the germline V gene, CDR1 is SGHTA and CDR2 is FQGTGA. This receptor was taken from a person aged 35 to 85 with oral cavity squamous cell carcinoma. This sequence joins TRBV7-3 and TRBJ2-7; possibly TRBD1 or TRBD2 for D (5 bases each). Sequenced here: PBMCs, sampled after nivolumab (anti-PD-1) treatment. CDR3 DNA: TGTGCCAGCAGCTTAACTGGGGGTGGGCCCCGACACTTC. This codes for CASSLTGGGPRHF.